The rows below give T cell receptor beta chains drawn from one sample of a study of T cell responses to AZD1222 COVID-19 vaccine. Clones were sequenced by immunoSEQ multiplex PCR, and TCRdb holds only the in-frame ones, with some missing. Among over 130,000 clones listed, over 75% were seen once. The sequences come from peripheral blood, collected on day 0 of AZD1222 vaccination. These receptors were taken from an adult in good health. Both conserved end residues are part of each CDR3. D genes are given only for firm matches. A clone size is listed for some rows: how often the clone was seen (once, few, many), or a class if it is expanded.

. | . | TRBJ1-2 | TRBV30 | TGTGCCTGGAGCTTGAACTATGGCTACACCTTC | CAWSLNYGYTF
TRBD2 | . | TRBJ2-2 | TRBV5-6 | TGTGCCAGCAGTCCAACTAGCGAATTTTACACCGGGGAGCTGTTTTTT | CASSPTSEFYTGELFF
. | . | TRBJ1-2 | TRBV18 | TGTGCCAGCTCACCCCGAGACCCTGGACAGACCCAGCCTAGGGGCTATGGCTACACCTTC | CASSPRDPGQTQPRGYGYTF
. | . | TRBJ1-5 | TRBV19 | TGTGCCAGTAGTCCCAAGCCGGGGGTCAATCAGCCCCAGCATTTT | CASSPKPGVNQPQHF
TRBD1 | . | TRBJ2-7 | TRBV28 | TGTGCCAGCAGACCTCCGGGACAGGGGAAGCAGTACTTC | CASRPPGQGKQYF
. | . | TRBJ1-1 | TRBV4-1 | TGCGCCAGCAGGCCCGGGGTGAACACTGAAGCTTTCTTT | CASRPGVNTEAFF
. | . | TRBJ1-2 | TRBV5-4 | TGTGCCAGCCGCACCGAGCTTGGCAGGGGCTATGGCTACACCTTC | CASRTELGRGYGYTF
. | . | TRBJ1-1 | TRBV10-2 | TGCGCCAGCTTAGAATGGGCGAACACTGAAGCTTTCTTT | CASLEWANTEAFF
. | . | TRBJ2-7 | TRBV28 | TGTGCCAGCAGTTCAGACAGGCCGGGGAAGCAGTACTTC | CASSSDRPGKQYF
TRBD2 | . | TRBJ2-2 | TRBV10-2 | TGCGCCAGCCGAAGCGGGGGGGCGACCGGGGAGCTGTTTTTT | CASRSGGATGELFF
. | . | TRBJ1-5 | TRBV6-5 | TGTGCCAGCAGGCCAAGCAGGGGATATCAGCCCCAGCATTTT | CASRPSRGYQPQHF
. | once | TRBJ2-7 | TRBV5-1 | TGCGCCAGCAGCTTGGGTAGCGCCGAGCAGTACTTC | CASSLGSAEQYF
TRBD1 | . | TRBJ2-3 | TRBV10-3 | TGTGCCATCAGTGCAGGGGGCAAAAGCACAGATACGCAGTATTTT | CAISAGGKSTDTQYF
. | . | TRBJ1-6 | TRBV28 | TGTGCCAGCAGTCGTGACAGGCTTCTTAATTCACCCCTCCACTTT | CASSRDRLLNSPLHF